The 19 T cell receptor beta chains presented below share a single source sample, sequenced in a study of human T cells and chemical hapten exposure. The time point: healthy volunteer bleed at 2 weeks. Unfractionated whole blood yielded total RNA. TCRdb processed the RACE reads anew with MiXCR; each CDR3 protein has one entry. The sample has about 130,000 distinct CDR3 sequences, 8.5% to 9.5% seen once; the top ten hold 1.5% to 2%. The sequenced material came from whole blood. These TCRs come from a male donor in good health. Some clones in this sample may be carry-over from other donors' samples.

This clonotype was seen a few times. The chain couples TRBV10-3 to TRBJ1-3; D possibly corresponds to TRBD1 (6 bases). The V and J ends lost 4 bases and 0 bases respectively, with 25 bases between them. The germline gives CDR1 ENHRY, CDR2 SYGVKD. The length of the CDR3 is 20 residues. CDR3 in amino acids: CAISVSGQSRELSSGNTIYF. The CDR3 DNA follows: TGTGCCATCAGTGTTAGTGGACAGTCGAGGGAGCTCAGCTCTGGAAACACCATATATTTT.

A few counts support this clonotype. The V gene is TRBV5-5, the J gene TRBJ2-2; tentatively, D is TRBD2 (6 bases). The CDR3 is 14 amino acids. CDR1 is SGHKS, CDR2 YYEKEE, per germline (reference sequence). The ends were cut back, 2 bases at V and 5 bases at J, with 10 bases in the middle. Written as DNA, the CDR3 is TGTGCCAGCAGCTTCCTAGCGTCGACCGGGGAGCTGTTTTTT. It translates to CASSFLASTGELFF.

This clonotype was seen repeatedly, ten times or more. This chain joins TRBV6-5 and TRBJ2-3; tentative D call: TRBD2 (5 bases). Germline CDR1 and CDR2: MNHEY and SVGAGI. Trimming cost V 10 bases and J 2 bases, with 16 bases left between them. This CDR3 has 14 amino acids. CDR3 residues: CATSDSRHTDTQYF. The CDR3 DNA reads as TGTGCCACCTCGGACTCTCGCCACACAGATACGCAGTATTTT.

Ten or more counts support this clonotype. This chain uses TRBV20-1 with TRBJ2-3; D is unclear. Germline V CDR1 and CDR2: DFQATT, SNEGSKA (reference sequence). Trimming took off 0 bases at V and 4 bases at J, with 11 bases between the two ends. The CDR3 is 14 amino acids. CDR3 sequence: CSARDSPRADTQYF. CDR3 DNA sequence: TGCAGTGCTAGAGATTCCCCCCGGGCAGATACGCAGTATTTT.

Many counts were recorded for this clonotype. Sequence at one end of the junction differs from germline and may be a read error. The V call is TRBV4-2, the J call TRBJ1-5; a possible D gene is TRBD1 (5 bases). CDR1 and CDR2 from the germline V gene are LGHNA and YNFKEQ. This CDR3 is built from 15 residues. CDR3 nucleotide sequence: TGTGCCAGCAGCTTCAGGGTCCTAGCCAATCAGCCCCAACATTTT. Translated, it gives CASSFRVLANQPQHF.

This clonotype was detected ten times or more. CDR3 region: CASSDSFDQPQHF. Written as DNA, the CDR3 is TGTGCCAGCAGTGATTCGTTTGATCAGCCCCAGCATTTT. This chain connects TRBV6-1 to TRBJ1-5; unclear D gene. The germline V gene has CDR1 MNHNS and CDR2 SASEGT. CDR3 length: 13 residues. V was shortened by 3 bases and J by 5 bases, with 8 bases between the two germline ends.

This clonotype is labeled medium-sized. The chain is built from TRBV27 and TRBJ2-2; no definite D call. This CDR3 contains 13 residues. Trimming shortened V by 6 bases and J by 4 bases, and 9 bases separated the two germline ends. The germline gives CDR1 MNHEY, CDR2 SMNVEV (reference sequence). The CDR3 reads CASSPTFTGELFF. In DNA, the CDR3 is TGTGCCAGCAGCCCCACCTTCACCGGGGAGCTGTTTTTT.

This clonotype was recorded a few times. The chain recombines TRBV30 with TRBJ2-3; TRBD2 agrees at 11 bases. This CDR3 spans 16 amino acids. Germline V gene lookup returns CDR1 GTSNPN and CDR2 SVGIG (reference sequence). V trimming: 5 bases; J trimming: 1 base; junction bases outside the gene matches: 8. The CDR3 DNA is TGTGCCTGGGGTCTCACTAGCGGGAGAGGCACAGATACGCAGTATTTT. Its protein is CAWGLTSGRGTDTQYF.

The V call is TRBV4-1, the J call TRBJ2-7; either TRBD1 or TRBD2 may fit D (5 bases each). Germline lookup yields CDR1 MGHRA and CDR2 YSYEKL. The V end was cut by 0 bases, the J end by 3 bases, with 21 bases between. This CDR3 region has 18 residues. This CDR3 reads CASSQDLVGQGVFYEQYF. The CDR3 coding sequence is TGCGCCAGCAGCCAAGATCTGGTGGGGCAGGGAGTTTTCTACGAGCAGTACTTC.

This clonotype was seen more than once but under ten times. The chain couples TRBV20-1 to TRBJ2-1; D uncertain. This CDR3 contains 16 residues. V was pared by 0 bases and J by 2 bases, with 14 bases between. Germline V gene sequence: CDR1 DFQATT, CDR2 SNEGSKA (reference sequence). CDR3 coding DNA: TGCAGTGCTAGAGATCGGGCTCGCTATCCCTACAATGAGCAGTTCTTC. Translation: CSARDRARYPYNEQFF.

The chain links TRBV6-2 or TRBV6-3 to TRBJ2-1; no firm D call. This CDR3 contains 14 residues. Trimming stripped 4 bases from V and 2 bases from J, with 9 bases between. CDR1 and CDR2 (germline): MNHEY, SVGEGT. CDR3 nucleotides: TGTGCCAGCAGTTCCAATCAAGCCTACAATGAGCAGTTCTTC. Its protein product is CASSSNQAYNEQFF.

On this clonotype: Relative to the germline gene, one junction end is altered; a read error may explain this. The CDR3 DNA reads as TGTGCCATCAGTTCCTCCCTTTCTGGGGCCGACGTCCTGACTTTC. This encodes CAISSSLSGADVLTF. This rearrangement joins TRBV10-3 to TRBJ2-6; the D gene is possibly TRBD1 (5 bases). CDR1 and CDR2 (germline): ENHRY, SYGVKD. CDR3 length equals 15 residues.

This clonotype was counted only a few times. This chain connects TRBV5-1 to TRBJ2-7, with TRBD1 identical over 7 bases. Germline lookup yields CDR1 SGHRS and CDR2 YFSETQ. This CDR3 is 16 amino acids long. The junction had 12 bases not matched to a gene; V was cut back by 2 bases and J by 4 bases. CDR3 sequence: CASSFSRDSPSYEQYF. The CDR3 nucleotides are TGCGCCAGCAGCTTTAGTCGGGACAGTCCCTCGTACGAGCAGTACTTC.

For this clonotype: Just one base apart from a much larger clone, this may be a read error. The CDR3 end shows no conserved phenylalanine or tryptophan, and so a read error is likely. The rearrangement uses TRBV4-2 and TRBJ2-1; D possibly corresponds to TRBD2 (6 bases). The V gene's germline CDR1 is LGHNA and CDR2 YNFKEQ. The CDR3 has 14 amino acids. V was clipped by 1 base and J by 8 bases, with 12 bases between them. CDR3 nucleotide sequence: TGTGCCAGCAGCCAAGGGGTAGGAGGGGATGAGCAGTTCCTC. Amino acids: CASSQGVGGDEQFL.

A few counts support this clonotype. The CDR3 DNA reads TGTGCCAGTAGTATCAGGAGACTAGCGGGGGGGACCTACAATGAGCAGTTCTTC. It specifies CASSIRRLAGGTYNEQFF. J is TRBJ2-1 and V is TRBV19, with 14 bases that match TRBD2. Germline CDR1 reads LNHDA; CDR2 reads SQIVND (reference sequence). The CDR3 spans 18 residues. V was clipped by 3 bases and J by 2 bases; unmatched bases: 6.

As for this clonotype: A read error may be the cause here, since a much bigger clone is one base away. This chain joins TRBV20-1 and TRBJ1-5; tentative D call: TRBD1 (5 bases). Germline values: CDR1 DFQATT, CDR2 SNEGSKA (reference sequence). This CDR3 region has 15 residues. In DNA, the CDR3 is TGCAGTACTAGCCCTAGGGGTAAGGGGAATCAGCCCCAGCATTTT. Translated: CSTSPRGKGNQPQHF.

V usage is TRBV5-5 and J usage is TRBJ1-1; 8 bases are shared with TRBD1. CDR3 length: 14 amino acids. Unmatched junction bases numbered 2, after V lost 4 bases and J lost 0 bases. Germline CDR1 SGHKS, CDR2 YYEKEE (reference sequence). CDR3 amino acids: CASSGGQVNTEAFF. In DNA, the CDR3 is TGTGCCAGCAGCGGGGGACAGGTGAACACTGAAGCTTTCTTT.

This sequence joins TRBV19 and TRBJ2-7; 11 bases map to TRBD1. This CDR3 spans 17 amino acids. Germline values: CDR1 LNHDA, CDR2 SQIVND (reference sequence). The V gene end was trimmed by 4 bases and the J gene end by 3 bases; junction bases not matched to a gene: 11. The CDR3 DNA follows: TGTGCCAGTAGTAACCCCTCGCCCGGGACAGGGGGCTACGAGCAGTACTTC. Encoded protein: CASSNPSPGTGGYEQYF.

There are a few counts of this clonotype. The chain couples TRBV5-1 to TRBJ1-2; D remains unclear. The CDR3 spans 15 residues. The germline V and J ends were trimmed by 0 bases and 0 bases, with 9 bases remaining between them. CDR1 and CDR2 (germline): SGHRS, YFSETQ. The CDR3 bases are TGCGCCAGCAGCTTGGAGCCAGATTCTAACTATGGCTACACCTTC. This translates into CASSLEPDSNYGYTF.